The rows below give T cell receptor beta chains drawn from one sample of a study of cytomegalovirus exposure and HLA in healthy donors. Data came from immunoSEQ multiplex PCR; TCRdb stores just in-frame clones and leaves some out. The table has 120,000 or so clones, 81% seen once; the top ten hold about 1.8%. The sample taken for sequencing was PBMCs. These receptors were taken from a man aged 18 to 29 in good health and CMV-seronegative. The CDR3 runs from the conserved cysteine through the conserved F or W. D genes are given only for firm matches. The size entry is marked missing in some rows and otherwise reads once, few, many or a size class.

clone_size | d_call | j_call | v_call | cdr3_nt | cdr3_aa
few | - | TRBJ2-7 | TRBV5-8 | TGTGCCAGCAGCTCGGCTGGGTCGACGAGGGAGCAGTACTTC | CASSSAGSTREQYF
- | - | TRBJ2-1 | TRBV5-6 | TGTGCCAGCAGCTCGACAGGGAGGTTGCTGAATGAGCAGTTCTTC | CASSSTGRLLNEQFF
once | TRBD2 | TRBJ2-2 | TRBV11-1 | TGTGCCAGCAGCCCCACGGGACTAGAGGTCACCGGGGAGCTGTTTTTT | CASSPTGLEVTGELFF
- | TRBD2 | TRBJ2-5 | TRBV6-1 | TGTGCCAGCAGTGAAGGTCCGGGAGGAGAGACCCAGTACTTC | CASSEGPGGETQYF
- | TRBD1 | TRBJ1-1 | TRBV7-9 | TGTGCCAGCAGACGACCGGGACAGAAGATTTTGGTAGACACTGAAGCTTTCTTT | CASRRPGQKILVDTEAFF
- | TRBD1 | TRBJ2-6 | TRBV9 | TGTGCCAGCAGCGTAGGGGACAGGGCAAGCTCTGGGGCCAACGTCCTGACTTTC | CASSVGDRASSGANVLTF
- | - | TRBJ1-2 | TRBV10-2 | TGCGCCACCGCGGGGGGGGACGGAGGCTACACCTTC | CATAGGDGGYTF
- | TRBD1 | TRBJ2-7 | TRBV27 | TGTGCCAGCAGTTTATCGGGCAGGGGGTACGAGCAGTACTTC | CASSLSGRGYEQYF
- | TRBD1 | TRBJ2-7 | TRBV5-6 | TGTGCCAGCAGCCAACTGGGACAGGGGGCCTACGAGCAGTACTTC | CASSQLGQGAYEQYF
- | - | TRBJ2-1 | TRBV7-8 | TGTGCCAGCAGCTTTGACAGACACAATGAGCAGTTCTTC | CASSFDRHNEQFF
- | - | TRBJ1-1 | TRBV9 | TGTGCCAGCAGCCCTCCCTCCACTGAAGCTTTCTTT | CASSPPSTEAFF
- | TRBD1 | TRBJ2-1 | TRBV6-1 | TGTGCCAGCAGTGAAGAGGACAGGTCCTACAATGAGCAGTTCTTC | CASSEEDRSYNEQFF
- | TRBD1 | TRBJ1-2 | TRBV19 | TGTGCCAGTACCGGTAGTAGACAGGGATCAAGCTATGGCTACACCTTC | CASTGSRQGSSYGYTF
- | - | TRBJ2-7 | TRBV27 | TGTGCCAGCAGTCTCGGGAGTGGGGTTAAAACGTACGAGCAGTACTTC | CASSLGSGVKTYEQYF
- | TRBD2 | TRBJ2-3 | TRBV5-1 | TGCGCCAGCAGCTTGATGCCAGCGGGGGGGCGAGATACGCAGTATTTT | CASSLMPAGGRDTQYF
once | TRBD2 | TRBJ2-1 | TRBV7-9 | TGTGCCAGCAGCGAAGCGGGGGGACACTACAATGAGCAGTTCTTC | CASSEAGGHYNEQFF
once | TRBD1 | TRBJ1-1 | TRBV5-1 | TGCGCCAGCAGCCCCGGACAGGGGGTGACTGAAGCTTTCTTT | CASSPGQGVTEAFF
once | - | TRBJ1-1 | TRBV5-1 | TGCGCCAGCAGCCTTTTGAGATTGTCTGAAGCTTTCTTT | CASSLLRLSEAFF
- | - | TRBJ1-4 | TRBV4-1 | TGCGCCAGCAGCCAATTGGGACTTACAACTAATGAAAAACTGTTTTTT | CASSQLGLTTNEKLFF
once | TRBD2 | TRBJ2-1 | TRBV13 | TGTGCCAGCAGCCGACACGGGACTAGCGCCTACAATGAGCAGTTCTTC | CASSRHGTSAYNEQFF
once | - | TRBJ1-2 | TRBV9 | TGTGCCAGCAGCGCTCAGGGGAGCTATGGCTACACCTTC | CASSAQGSYGYTF
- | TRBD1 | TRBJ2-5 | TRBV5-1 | TGCGCCAGCAGCCTGAGTATACAGGGGATCGGTAGAGAGACCCAGTACTTC | CASSLSIQGIGRETQYF
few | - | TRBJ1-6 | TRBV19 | TGTGCCAGTACTGGGGACTACGGATCACCCCTCCACTTT | CASTGDYGSPLHF
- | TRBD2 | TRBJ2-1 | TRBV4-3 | TGCGCCAGCAGCCGCCTCGGACTAGCGGGGAATGAGCAGTTCTTC | CASSRLGLAGNEQFF
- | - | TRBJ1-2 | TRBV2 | TGTGCCAGCAGTGAAGGGACAGCCCTTAACTATGGCTACACCTTC | CASSEGTALNYGYTF
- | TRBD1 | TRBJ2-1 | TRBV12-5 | TGTGCTAGTGGCAATTCCGAGACAGGGGGGGCTGAGCAGTTCTTC | CASGNSETGGAEQFF
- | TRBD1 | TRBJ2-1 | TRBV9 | TGTGCCAGCAGCGTCGACAGGGGATCCTACAATGAGCAGTTCTTC | CASSVDRGSYNEQFF
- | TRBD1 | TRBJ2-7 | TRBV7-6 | TGTGCCAGCAGCTTAGCCGGGACAGGGAGGTACGAGCAGTACTTC | CASSLAGTGRYEQYF
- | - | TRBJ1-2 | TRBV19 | TGTGCCAGTAGTGCCCCGGACAAAGCTAACTATGGCTACACCTTC | CASSAPDKANYGYTF
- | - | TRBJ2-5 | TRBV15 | TGTGCCACCAGCAGAGATAGAGAGACCCAGTACTTC | CATSRDRETQYF
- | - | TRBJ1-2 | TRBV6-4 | TGTGCCAGCAGTGACTCGTTCTACTATGGCTACACCTTC | CASSDSFYYGYTF
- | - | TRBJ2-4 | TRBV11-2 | TGTGCCAGCAGCTCCTACAGGGTAGGAAACATTCAGTACTTC | CASSSYRVGNIQYF
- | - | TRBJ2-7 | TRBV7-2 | TGTGCCAGCAGCTTAGGCGGGGTTAGCTCCTACGAGCAGTACTTC | CASSLGGVSSYEQYF
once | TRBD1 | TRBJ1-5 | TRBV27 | TGTGCCAGCAGCCCGACAACAGGGGTCCGGGGTCAGCCCCAGCATTTT | CASSPTTGVRGQPQHF
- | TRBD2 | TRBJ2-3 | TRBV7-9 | TGTGCCAGCAGCCGGGGCACTAGCGTAACAGATACGCAGTATTTT | CASSRGTSVTDTQYF
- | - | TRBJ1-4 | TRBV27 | TGTGCCAGCAGTTTTTGGCCCCCCACAACTAATGAAAAACTGTTTTTT | CASSFWPPTTNEKLFF
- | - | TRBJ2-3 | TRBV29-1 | TGCAGCGTTGGGGGCAGGCTCACAGATACGCAGTATTTT | CSVGGRLTDTQYF
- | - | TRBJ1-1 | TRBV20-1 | TGCAGTGGGGGCAGGGCCTGCGAAGCTTTCTTT | CSGGRACEAFF
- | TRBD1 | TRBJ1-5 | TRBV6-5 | TGTGCCAGCAGACCTGACAGGGGGAATCAGCCCCAGCATTTT | CASRPDRGNQPQHF
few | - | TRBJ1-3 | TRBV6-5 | TGTGCCAGCAGCTTAAAACTACAGGCCACCATATATTTT | CASSLKLQATIYF
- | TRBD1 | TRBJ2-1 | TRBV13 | TGTGCCAGCAGCACCTGGGGTGGGGACAGCCCCTACAATGAGCAGTTCTTC | CASSTWGGDSPYNEQFF
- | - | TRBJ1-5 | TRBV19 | TGTGCCAGTAGGGGGTTTGAGGGCAAGGCGCGTTGGCCCCAGCATTTT | CASRGFEGKARWPQHF
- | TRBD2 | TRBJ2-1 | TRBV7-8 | TGTGCCAGCAGCTTGGGACTAGAGTCGCATGAGCAGTTCTTC | CASSLGLESHEQFF
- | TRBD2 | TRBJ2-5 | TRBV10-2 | TGCGCCAGCAGGACTAGCGGGGGAGGGCGAGAGACCCAGTACTTC | CASRTSGGGRETQYF
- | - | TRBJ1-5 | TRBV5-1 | TGCGCCAGCAGCTTGGATTCCCATAGCAATCAGCCCCAGCATTTT | CASSLDSHSNQPQHF
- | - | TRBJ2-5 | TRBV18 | TGTGCCAGCTCCCCCGGGGACTTTCAAGAGACCCAGTACTTC | CASSPGDFQETQYF
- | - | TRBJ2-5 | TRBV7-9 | TGTGCCAGCAGCTCGCCGGGACTCCCAGGAGAGACCCAGTACTTC | CASSSPGLPGETQYF
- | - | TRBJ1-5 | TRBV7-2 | TGTGCCAGCAGCTTAGGTGGCAGGGTGAGCAATCAGCCCCAGCATTTT | CASSLGGRVSNQPQHF
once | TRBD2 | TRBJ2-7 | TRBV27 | TGTGCCAGCAGTCTCCCGGGGGGGGAGCAGTACTTC | CASSLPGGEQYF
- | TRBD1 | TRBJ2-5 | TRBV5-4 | TGTGCCAGCAGGGGTGTAACAGGGGGCGTTGAGACCCAGTACTTC | CASRGVTGGVETQYF
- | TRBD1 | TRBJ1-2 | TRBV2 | TGTGCCAGCAGCTGGGACAGCGCTAACTATGGCTACACCTTC | CASSWDSANYGYTF
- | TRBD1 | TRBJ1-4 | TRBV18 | TGTGCCAGCTCAAATTCCGGGACAGGGGCAGAAAAACTGTTTTTT | CASSNSGTGAEKLFF
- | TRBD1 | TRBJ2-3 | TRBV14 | TGTGCCAGCAGCCACCGGGACAGGGGACCCCCAGCAGATACGCAGTATTTT | CASSHRDRGPPADTQYF